These 30 T cell receptor beta chains were all obtained from the same sample, sequenced in a study of a mutant IDH1 vaccine in newly diagnosed glioma. Time point meaning: week 47, end of study. Every vaccination contained 300 ug of the mutant IDH1 20-mer peptide and was paired with topical imiquimod. These TCRs are of unknown antigen specificity. Generated by immunoSEQ multiplex PCR, the TCRdb table keeps only in-frame clones and is missing some. The data hold over 50,000 clones, with about 80% observed a single time. The sequencing here drew on PBMCs, taken from a glioma patient whose treatment included an IDH1 peptide vaccine. Receptors originate from a woman aged 40 to 49 with glioma. Some clones in this sample may be carry-over from other donors' samples.

In its sample, this clone ranks as medium-sized. The chain uses TRBV20-1 and TRBJ2-5; D not resolved. Germline assignment: CDR1 DFQATT and CDR2 SNEGSKA (reference sequence). The CDR3 runs to 11 residues. Trimming cost V 4 bases and J 7 bases, with 10 bases left between them. CDR3: CSATLVGTQYF. The CDR3 nucleotides are TGCAGTGCTACCCTGGTCGGGACCCAGTACTTC.

The chain carries TRBV14 and TRBJ2-1; unclear D gene. The germline gives CDR1 SGHDN, CDR2 FVKESK. CDR3 size: 17 residues. V gave up 0 bases and J gave up 5 bases, with 17 bases separating them. DNA for the CDR3: TGTGCCAGCAGCCAAGATCCTTATAGCCCCGATAACAATGAGCAGTTCTTC. It yields the protein CASSQDPYSPDNNEQFF.

The V and J genes are TRBV14 and TRBJ1-6, with 7 bases identical to TRBD1. The ends lost 1 base at V and 6 bases at J; junction bases unmatched: 3. Germline CDR1 SGHDN, CDR2 FVKESK. The CDR3 consists of 15 residues. The CDR3: CASSQGQGTNSPLHF. CDR3 bases: TGTGCCAGCAGCCAAGGACAGGGAACTAATTCACCCCTCCACTTT.

The V gene is TRBV19, the J gene TRBJ1-5, with 7 bases aligning to TRBD1. This CDR3 is built from 17 residues. The V gene's germline CDR1 is LNHDA and CDR2 SQIVND (reference sequence). J was trimmed by 0 bases and V by 3 bases; bases with no gene match: 8. Here the CDR3 DNA reads TGTGCCAGTAGTATCGGGACAGTGGTATATAGCAATCAGCCCCAGCATTTT. Residues: CASSIGTVVYSNQPQHF.

This chain joins TRBV11-3 and TRBJ1-6; the D gene is possibly TRBD1 (6 bases). Trimming took off 5 bases at V and 6 bases at J, with 14 bases between the two ends. Germline CDR1 SGHNT, CDR2 YENEEA. The CDR3 contains 15 residues. As DNA, the CDR3 is TGTGCCAGCAGCCTAGGGGGGGGCATTAATTCACCCCTCCACTTT. Translating it yields CASSLGGGINSPLHF.

This clone is a singleton in its sample. The chain combines TRBV5-1 with TRBJ2-2; weak D call: TRBD1 (6 bases). Germline values: CDR1 SGHRS, CDR2 YFSETQ. The V end lost 4 bases, the J end lost 0 bases, and 19 bases lay between the germline ends. There are 18 residues in the CDR3. CDR3 nucleotide sequence: TGCGCCAGCAGCCCATGGTCTTCCGGGACAACGAACACCGGGGAGCTGTTTTTT. Protein product: CASSPWSSGTTNTGELFF.

The CDR3 is CSVTGGRVHEQYF. Written as DNA, the CDR3 is TGCAGCGTAACCGGTGGCAGGGTACACGAGCAGTACTTC. This chain links TRBV29-1 with TRBJ2-7, with D tentatively TRBD1 (5 bases). The germline gives CDR1 SQVTM, CDR2 ANQGSEA. This CDR3 spans 13 amino acids. V lost 6 bases and J lost 5, with 17 bases in between.

This rearrangement joins TRBV5-6 to TRBJ1-2; tentative D call: TRBD1 (5 bases). V was shortened by 3 bases and J by 5 bases, with 14 bases between the two germline ends. CDR3 length: 14 amino acids. Germline CDR1 SGHDT, CDR2 YYEEEE. In DNA, the CDR3 is TGTGCCAGCAGCTACCCCGGGACGGAATATGGCTACACCTTC. This encodes CASSYPGTEYGYTF.

The chain carries TRBV5-1 and TRBJ2-7; D possibly corresponds to TRBD2 (6 bases). CDR3 length equals 12 residues. Trimming took off 7 bases at V and 5 bases at J, with 13 bases between the two ends. CDR1 is SGHRS, CDR2 YFSETQ, per germline. The CDR3 loop reads CASGLTGDEQYF. The CDR3 DNA follows: TGCGCCAGCGGTCTTACGGGGGACGAGCAGTACTTC.

This clone has just a few counts. V is TRBV27 and J is TRBJ1-5; D gene uncertain. Per germline, CDR1 MNHEY and CDR2 SMNVEV (reference sequence). Between the trimmed V and J ends, which lost 6 bases and 1 base, there was a span of 7 bases. The CDR3 covers 13 residues. The DNA for the CDR3 is TGTGCCAGCAGCTCAGACAGCAATCAGCCCCAGCATTTT. Its translation is CASSSDSNQPQHF.

This rearrangement joins TRBV5-6 to TRBJ1-6; D not resolved. V was cut by 3 bases and J by 7 bases, with 2 bases left in between. The CDR3 extends over 11 amino acids. In germline, CDR1 is SGHDT, CDR2 YYEEEE. CDR3 nucleotides: TGTGCCAGCAGCTACAATTCACCCCTCCACTTT. This sequence encodes CASSYNSPLHF.

This chain uses TRBV7-9 with TRBJ2-1; the match to TRBD1 covers 8 bases. Germline V lookup: CDR1 SEHNR, CDR2 FQNEAQ (reference sequence). Germline trimming cut 5 bases from V and 4 bases from J; bases unmatched to any gene: 13. This CDR3 is built from 17 residues. The CDR3 sequence: CASSGGQVVGAYNEQFF. The CDR3 bases are TGTGCCAGCAGCGGGGGACAGGTAGTAGGGGCTTACAATGAGCAGTTCTTC.

The chain employs TRBV15 and TRBJ1-1, with TRBD1 as a possible D gene (5 bases). The CDR3 consists of 12 residues. The germline CDR1 and CDR2 sequences are LNHNV and YYDKDF (reference sequence). Trimming took off 9 bases at V and 0 bases at J, with 8 bases between the two ends. This CDR3 reads CATGDLNTEAFF. CDR3 bases: TGTGCCACAGGGGACCTGAACACTGAAGCTTTCTTT.

The J gene is TRBJ1-5, the V gene TRBV2, with 10 nucleotides matching TRBD1. Germline trimming cut 6 bases from V and 6 bases from J; bases unmatched to any gene: 2. CDR1 is SNHLY, CDR2 FYNNEI, per germline. CDR3 length: 13 residues. CDR3 coding DNA: TGTGCCAGCAGGGACAGGGGGAGTCAGCCCCAGCATTTT. It translates to CASRDRGSQPQHF.

This clone has more than one count but fewer than ten. The chain links TRBV7-2 to TRBJ1-1, with D perhaps matching TRBD1 (5 bases). The CDR3 consists of 12 residues. Germline CDR1 and CDR2: SGHTA and FQGNSA. The V gene lost 6 bases and the J gene lost 5 bases, with 10 bases spanning the gap. Here the CDR3 DNA reads TGTGCCAGCAGATTTAGGGGTACTGAAGCTTTCTTT. Translating it yields CASRFRGTEAFF. The full variable domain, with the rest looked up from reference TRBV7-2 and TRBJ1-1, is GAGVSQSPSNKVTEKGKDVELRCDPISGHTALYWYRQSLGQGLEFLIYFQGNSAPDKSGLPSDRFSAERTGGSVSTLTIQRTQQEDSAVYLCASRFRGTEAFFGQGTRLTVV.

The chain employs TRBV2 and TRBJ1-5; TRBD1 matches 9 bases. The CDR3 covers 15 residues. V shed 6 bases, J shed 4 bases, and the junction held 7 bases outside the gene matches. CDR1 is SNHLY and CDR2 is FYNNEI in the germline V gene. CDR3 DNA: TGTGCCAGCAGATACTCGACAGGGGGAAATCAGCCCCAGCATTTT. Translating gives CASRYSTGGNQPQHF.

The DNA for the CDR3 is TGTGCCAGCAGCGTAGAGGGGGCCGGGACCCCCGCCGGCTACACCTTC. Translation: CASSVEGAGTPAGYTF. V gene TRBV9 combines with J gene TRBJ1-2; 7 bases fit TRBD1. The CDR3 sequence is 16 residues long. CDR1 SGDLS and CDR2 YYNGEE come from the germline V gene. Trimming cost V 0 bases and J 8 bases; bases outside gene matches: 13.

This clone was recorded a few times. The chain carries TRBV7-9 and TRBJ1-1; TRBD1 might be the D (5 bases). Germline lookup yields CDR1 SEHNR and CDR2 FQNEAQ (reference sequence). The ends were cut back, 1 base at V and 5 bases at J, with 11 bases in the middle. The CDR3 sequence is 14 residues long. CDR3 bases: TGTGCCAGCAGCTTAGTCTGGCAGGGAACTGAAGCTTTCTTT. It codes for CASSLVWQGTEAFF.

Here the CDR3 DNA reads TGTGCCAGCAGCTTACCCTCGGAACAAGAGACCCAGTACTTC. Protein product: CASSLPSEQETQYF. The chain carries TRBV7-9 and TRBJ2-5, with D uncertain. Germline values: CDR1 SEHNR, CDR2 FQNEAQ (reference sequence). The V gene lost 2 bases and the J gene lost 2 bases, with 9 bases spanning the gap. CDR3 length equals 14 residues. Supplemented by reference TRBV7-9 and TRBJ2-5, the full variable domain reads DTGVSQNPRHKITKRGQNVTFRCDPISEHNRLYWYRQTLGQGPEFLTYFQNEAQLEKSRLLSDRFSAERPKGSFSTLEIQRTEQGDSAMYLCASSLPSEQETQYFGPGTRLLVL.

The chain has TRBV5-1 and TRBJ2-5; no clear D gene. Germline V gene sequence: CDR1 SGHRS, CDR2 YFSETQ. The CDR3 is made up of 14 amino acids. V lost 2 bases and J 2 bases, leaving 10 bases between the germline ends. The CDR3 here is CASSLRGIQETQYF. The CDR3 coding sequence is TGCGCCAGCAGCTTACGCGGAATTCAAGAGACCCAGTACTTC.

This clone has a single count. The rearrangement links TRBV7-8 to TRBJ1-5; D is possibly TRBD1 (6 bases). CDR1 and CDR2 from the germline V gene are SGHVS and FQNEAQ. The CDR3 consists of 15 residues. Trimming removed 5 bases at V and 5 bases at J, with 16 bases between. CDR3 sequence: CASSPGQFSHQPQHF. CDR3 sequence (DNA): TGTGCCAGCAGCCCTGGACAGTTCTCCCATCAGCCCCAGCATTTT. Using reference TRBV7-8 and TRBJ1-5 for the parts outside the CDR3, the full variable domain is GAGVSQSPRYKVAKRGQDVALRCDPISGHVSLFWYQQALGQGPEFLTYFQNEAQLDKSGLPSDRFFAERPEGSVSTLKIQRTQQEDSAVYLCASSPGQFSHQPQHFGDGTRLSIL.

The rearrangement joins TRBV10-2 to TRBJ2-7; 12 bases agree with TRBD2. This CDR3 has 16 amino acids. V lost 3 bases to trimming and J lost 6 bases; unmatched junction nucleotides: 9. Germline V gene sequence: CDR1 WSHSY, CDR2 SAAADI. The CDR3, as DNA: TGCGCCAGCAGTGACGCCGCTAGCGGGGGGGCTGGCGAGCAGTACTTC. Translated: CASSDAASGGAGEQYF.

In its sample, this clone was seen a few times. This rearrangement joins TRBV6-5 to TRBJ1-5, with D perhaps matching TRBD1 (5 bases). V lost 6 bases and J lost 7, with 16 bases in between. This CDR3 is 14 amino acids long. CDR1 and CDR2 from the germline V gene are MNHEY and SVGAGI. This CDR3 is CASSDHRGGQPQHF. The CDR3 nucleotides are TGTGCCAGCAGCGACCACCGTGGGGGGCAGCCCCAGCATTTT.

This clone was observed once. This chain joins TRBV7-9 and TRBJ2-2, with 8 bases identical to TRBD1. CDR1 is SEHNR, CDR2 FQNEAQ, per germline (reference sequence). This CDR3 contains 15 residues. The V and J ends lost 3 bases and 3 bases, in that order; junction bases with no gene match: 3. The CDR3 reads CASSFRTGYTGELFF. The DNA of the CDR3 is TGTGCCAGCAGCTTTAGGACAGGGTACACCGGGGAGCTGTTTTTT.

The J gene is TRBJ1-5, the V gene TRBV18; D is unresolved. V lost 2 bases and J 3 bases, leaving 5 bases between the germline ends. The germline V gene encodes CDR1 KGHSH and CDR2 LQKENI. The CDR3 totals 13 residues. The CDR3 here is CASSPNNNQPQHF. The DNA of the CDR3 is TGTGCCAGCTCACCAAACAACAATCAGCCCCAGCATTTT.

The rearrangement links TRBV15 to TRBJ2-3; the D gene is possibly TRBD1 (5 bases). This CDR3 region has 13 residues. Trimming removed 3 bases at V and 8 bases at J, with 12 bases between. Germline loops: CDR1 LNHNV, CDR2 YYDKDF (reference sequence). The CDR3 DNA reads TGTGCCACCAGCAGCAGGACGCAGGGTACGCAGTATTTT. It translates to CATSSRTQGTQYF.

V usage is TRBV15 and J usage is TRBJ1-6; perhaps TRBD1 as D (6 bases). The CDR3 consists of 14 residues. Germline V gives CDR1 LNHNV, CDR2 YYDKDF (reference sequence). The V end lost 3 bases, the J end lost 4 bases, and 7 bases lay between the germline ends. The CDR3 DNA reads as TGTGCCACCAGCAGGGACAGTTATAATTCACCCCTCCACTTT. Its protein is CATSRDSYNSPLHF.

This chain uses TRBV7-9 with TRBJ1-2; D gene unclear. Germline CDR1 is SEHNR and CDR2 is FQNEAQ (reference sequence). CDR3 size: 12 residues. Trimming shortened V by 7 bases and J by 7 bases, and 13 bases separated the two germline ends. The CDR3 DNA follows: TGTGCCAGCATACCCTTGGGCACTGGCTACACCTTC. Encoded protein: CASIPLGTGYTF.

This sequence joins TRBV5-6 and TRBJ2-5; TRBD2 agrees at 8 bases. This CDR3 contains 15 residues. The ends lost 1 base at V and 2 bases at J; junction bases unmatched: 4. Looked up from germline, CDR1 is SGHDT and CDR2 is YYEEEE. CDR3: CASSLTIAGQETQYF. The DNA for the CDR3 is TGTGCCAGCAGCTTGACCATAGCGGGGCAAGAGACCCAGTACTTC.

The chain carries TRBV2 and TRBJ1-5, with TRBD1 identical over 10 bases. Germline CDR1 and CDR2: SNHLY and FYNNEI. The CDR3 consists of 15 residues. V lost 3 bases, J lost 4 bases, and 3 bases stayed unmatched. The chain's CDR3 is CASSDRDRGNQPQHF. The CDR3, as DNA: TGTGCCAGCAGTGATCGGGACAGGGGTAATCAGCCCCAGCATTTT.